These T cell receptor beta chains were read from a single sample in a study of blood T cell repertoires in COVID-19. TCRdb keeps only in-frame clones here, not all; method: immunoSEQ multiplex PCR. This sample yields 100,000 to 120,000 clones, of which 81% are seen a single time; 9.4% belongs to the top ten. Sequencing was done on a sample of peripheral blood. Receptors were obtained from a woman aged 70-85 years with acute or convalescent COVID-19. The CDR3 runs from the conserved cysteine through the conserved F or W. A D gene is named only where the DNA matches it firmly. Clone sizes are given selectively: once, few, many, or a class where the clone is expanded.

j_call: TRBJ2-1; clone_size: .; d_call: .; v_call: TRBV7-9; cdr3_nt: TGTGCCAGCAGCTTAGGGGGGCAGGGATTAAATGAGCAGTTCTTC; cdr3_aa: CASSLGGQGLNEQFF
j_call: TRBJ1-2; clone_size: once; d_call: .; v_call: TRBV6-6; cdr3_nt: TGTGCCAGCAGTTACTCGGGGGGGCGCAACTATGGCTACACCTTC; cdr3_aa: CASSYSGGRNYGYTF
j_call: TRBJ2-1; clone_size: .; d_call: TRBD2; v_call: TRBV3-1/TRBV3-2; cdr3_nt: TGTGCCAGCAGCCAAGCCGTACTAGCGGGAGGCTCGAATGAGCAGTTCTTC; cdr3_aa: CASSQAVLAGGSNEQFF
j_call: TRBJ1-5; clone_size: .; d_call: .; v_call: TRBV6-2/TRBV6-3; cdr3_nt: TGTGCCAGCAGTCCGGACGGGAGGGGCAATCAGCCCCAGCATTTT; cdr3_aa: CASSPDGRGNQPQHF
j_call: TRBJ1-2; clone_size: .; d_call: .; v_call: TRBV27; cdr3_nt: TGTGCCAGCAGTTTATTCTCAGGGGACGGGTCAGAGGGCTACACCTTC; cdr3_aa: CASSLFSGDGSEGYTF
j_call: TRBJ1-1; clone_size: .; d_call: .; v_call: TRBV3-1/TRBV3-2; cdr3_nt: TGTGCCAGCAGCCAAGGACGGGGCACTGAAGCTTTCTTT; cdr3_aa: CASSQGRGTEAFF
j_call: TRBJ2-1; clone_size: .; d_call: TRBD2; v_call: TRBV7-2; cdr3_nt: TGTGCCAGCAGCTTGGCGGGGGGGGCTTACAATGAGCAGTTCTTC; cdr3_aa: CASSLAGGAYNEQFF
j_call: TRBJ1-3; clone_size: few; d_call: TRBD1; v_call: TRBV7-9; cdr3_nt: TGTGCCAGCAGCTTGGGACAGGGGGACACCATATATTTT; cdr3_aa: CASSLGQGDTIYF
j_call: TRBJ2-2; clone_size: .; d_call: TRBD1; v_call: TRBV27; cdr3_nt: TGTGCCAGCAGACTTCCGGGACAGGGTGGCGGGGAGCTGTTTTTT; cdr3_aa: CASRLPGQGGGELFF
j_call: TRBJ1-2; clone_size: .; d_call: .; v_call: TRBV28; cdr3_nt: TGTGCCAGCACATCGGAGAGCAGGGTTCATGGGAACACCTTC; cdr3_aa: CASTSESRVHGNTF
j_call: TRBJ1-4; clone_size: .; d_call: TRBD1; v_call: TRBV19; cdr3_nt: TGTGCCAGTAGTACTACAGGGGGCTTGGACGAAAAACTGTTTTTT; cdr3_aa: CASSTTGGLDEKLFF
j_call: TRBJ1-5; clone_size: .; d_call: .; v_call: TRBV30; cdr3_nt: TGTGCCTGGAGTTCAAGGGGGGGGCCCAGTCAGCCCCAGCATTTT; cdr3_aa: CAWSSRGGPSQPQHF
j_call: TRBJ2-1; clone_size: .; d_call: TRBD2; v_call: TRBV3-1/TRBV3-2; cdr3_nt: TGTGCCAGCAGCCCCAGCGGGGGTTTGTATGAGCAGTTCTTC; cdr3_aa: CASSPSGGLYEQFF
j_call: TRBJ1-1; clone_size: .; d_call: .; v_call: TRBV10-2; cdr3_nt: TGCGCCAGCCGTGCAGGGATTAGTAACCCTATGAACACTGAAGCTTTCTTT; cdr3_aa: CASRAGISNPMNTEAFF
j_call: TRBJ1-2; clone_size: .; d_call: TRBD1; v_call: TRBV2; cdr3_nt: TGTGCCAGCAGGGGACAGGGGGTTGGCTACACCTTC; cdr3_aa: CASRGQGVGYTF
j_call: TRBJ2-1; clone_size: .; d_call: .; v_call: TRBV7-9; cdr3_nt: TGTGCCAGCAGCTTAACTCTAGCGTTTGAGCAGTTCTTC; cdr3_aa: CASSLTLAFEQFF
j_call: TRBJ2-2; clone_size: .; d_call: TRBD2; v_call: TRBV7-6; cdr3_nt: TGTGCCAGCAGCGCCGGGAGGGCAAACACCGGGGAGCTGTTTTTT; cdr3_aa: CASSAGRANTGELFF
j_call: TRBJ1-5; clone_size: once; d_call: .; v_call: TRBV6-6; cdr3_nt: TGTGCCAGCAAGACAGGAGCCGATCAGCCCCAGCATTTT; cdr3_aa: CASKTGADQPQHF
j_call: TRBJ2-1; clone_size: .; d_call: .; v_call: TRBV7-9; cdr3_nt: TGTGCCACCGGCCGGGACTCTATGATTGAGCAGTTCTTC; cdr3_aa: CATGRDSMIEQFF
j_call: TRBJ2-3; clone_size: .; d_call: .; v_call: TRBV3-1/TRBV3-2; cdr3_nt: TGTGCCAGCAGCCAAGATTTGCAGGGCGGCACAGATACGCAGTATTTT; cdr3_aa: CASSQDLQGGTDTQYF
j_call: TRBJ1-3; clone_size: .; d_call: .; v_call: TRBV9; cdr3_nt: TGTGCCAGCAGCGTAGGGGGAGGGGATGGAAACACCATATATTTT; cdr3_aa: CASSVGGGDGNTIYF
j_call: TRBJ1-1; clone_size: .; d_call: .; v_call: TRBV30; cdr3_nt: TGTGCCTGGAGTGACGGTGGGGGGAAGTGGGAAGCTTTCTTT; cdr3_aa: CAWSDGGGKWEAFF
j_call: TRBJ2-4; clone_size: .; d_call: .; v_call: TRBV3-1/TRBV3-2; cdr3_nt: TGTGCCAGCAGCCCTATCACACCAGGGACGGGGGACATTCAGTACTTC; cdr3_aa: CASSPITPGTGDIQYF
j_call: TRBJ2-7; clone_size: .; d_call: .; v_call: TRBV19; cdr3_nt: TGTGCCAGTAGTATGAGAGCTTTCTCCTACGAGCAGTACTTC; cdr3_aa: CASSMRAFSYEQYF
j_call: TRBJ2-7; clone_size: once; d_call: TRBD2; v_call: TRBV19; cdr3_nt: TGTGCCAGTACCCAAGGGGCTAGCGGAGCCTACGAGCAGTACTTC; cdr3_aa: CASTQGASGAYEQYF
j_call: TRBJ1-1; clone_size: few; d_call: .; v_call: TRBV9; cdr3_nt: TGTGCCAGCAGCGTAGTAGTGGGAGGCCCTGAAGCTTTCTTT; cdr3_aa: CASSVVVGGPEAFF
j_call: TRBJ2-7; clone_size: once; d_call: TRBD1; v_call: TRBV4-3; cdr3_nt: TGCGCCAGCAGCCCCTCGACAGGGGGCTCCTACGAGCAGTACTTC; cdr3_aa: CASSPSTGGSYEQYF
j_call: TRBJ1-1; clone_size: once; d_call: .; v_call: TRBV5-4; cdr3_nt: TGTGCCAGCAGCTCGACAGTAGAAGCGTCTGAAGCTTTCTTT; cdr3_aa: CASSSTVEASEAFF
j_call: TRBJ2-6; clone_size: .; d_call: .; v_call: TRBV29-1; cdr3_nt: TGCAGCGCAGTGGGGGCGGATTCGTCCGGGGCCAACGTCCTGACTTTC; cdr3_aa: CSAVGADSSGANVLTF
j_call: TRBJ1-5; clone_size: .; d_call: TRBD1; v_call: TRBV7-2; cdr3_nt: TGTGCCAGCAGCTTAGCGGGGGACAGGGTCGGCCAGCCCCAGCATTTT; cdr3_aa: CASSLAGDRVGQPQHF
j_call: TRBJ2-2; clone_size: .; d_call: TRBD2; v_call: TRBV7-9; cdr3_nt: TGTGCCAGCAGCTTAGTCGAGCGGGGGCCCACCGGGGAGCTGTTTTTT; cdr3_aa: CASSLVERGPTGELFF
j_call: TRBJ2-7; clone_size: .; d_call: TRBD2; v_call: TRBV6-2/TRBV6-3; cdr3_nt: TGTGCCAGCAGTTACGATTGGGCGGCTAGCGGGTACTACGAGCAGTACTTC; cdr3_aa: CASSYDWAASGYYEQYF
j_call: TRBJ1-5; clone_size: .; d_call: .; v_call: TRBV7-8; cdr3_nt: TGTGCCAGCAGCTTAGGACGGACAGAGAATCAGCCCCAGCATTTT; cdr3_aa: CASSLGRTENQPQHF
j_call: TRBJ1-5; clone_size: .; d_call: TRBD1; v_call: TRBV7-2; cdr3_nt: TGTGCCAGCAGCCGGACAGGGGGTAGGCATCAGCCCCAGCATTTT; cdr3_aa: CASSRTGGRHQPQHF
j_call: TRBJ1-2; clone_size: .; d_call: TRBD1; v_call: TRBV2; cdr3_nt: TGTGCCAGCAGCGGACAGGGGATCGGTGGCTACACCTTC; cdr3_aa: CASSGQGIGGYTF
j_call: TRBJ2-5; clone_size: .; d_call: .; v_call: TRBV7-7; cdr3_nt: TGTGCTAGCACCGAGGGCCCTGGGAGGTCTGTGGAGACCCAGTACTTC; cdr3_aa: CASTEGPGRSVETQYF
j_call: TRBJ2-1; clone_size: .; d_call: TRBD2; v_call: TRBV28; cdr3_nt: TGTGCCAGCAGTTTCGCGGGAGGGAGGGACAATGAGCAGTTCTTC; cdr3_aa: CASSFAGGRDNEQFF
j_call: TRBJ1-2; clone_size: .; d_call: TRBD1; v_call: TRBV7-9; cdr3_nt: TGTGCCAGCAGCTTCGGGACAGGGGGAGACTACACCTTC; cdr3_aa: CASSFGTGGDYTF
j_call: TRBJ2-5; clone_size: few; d_call: TRBD1; v_call: TRBV15; cdr3_nt: TGTGCCACCAGCAGAGGGACAGGCCAAGAGACCCAGTACTTC; cdr3_aa: CATSRGTGQETQYF
j_call: TRBJ2-7; clone_size: .; d_call: .; v_call: TRBV12-3/TRBV12-4; cdr3_nt: TGTGCCAGCAGCCTGGACATTATCTACGAGCAGTACTTC; cdr3_aa: CASSLDIIYEQYF
j_call: TRBJ2-3; clone_size: .; d_call: TRBD1; v_call: TRBV30; cdr3_nt: TGTGCCTGGGCTGCCGGGACAGTCACAGATACGCAGTATTTT; cdr3_aa: CAWAAGTVTDTQYF
j_call: TRBJ2-1; clone_size: .; d_call: TRBD1; v_call: TRBV7-9; cdr3_nt: TGTGCCAGCAGCCCATTTACAGGGGGCGCTTGGAATGAGCAGTTCTTC; cdr3_aa: CASSPFTGGAWNEQFF
j_call: TRBJ2-7; clone_size: .; d_call: .; v_call: TRBV4-3; cdr3_nt: TGCGCCAGCAGCCAAGACGTGGGCAGAATGCTCGAGCAGTACTTC; cdr3_aa: CASSQDVGRMLEQYF
j_call: TRBJ2-7; clone_size: few; d_call: TRBD1; v_call: TRBV4-3; cdr3_nt: TGCGCCAGCAGCCAAGACCGGGCAGGGGGCTACGAGCAGTACTTC; cdr3_aa: CASSQDRAGGYEQYF
j_call: TRBJ2-1; clone_size: .; d_call: TRBD2; v_call: TRBV27; cdr3_nt: TGTGCCAGCAGTTTAGCGGGAGGCTACAATGAGCAGTTCTTC; cdr3_aa: CASSLAGGYNEQFF
j_call: TRBJ2-1; clone_size: .; d_call: TRBD1; v_call: TRBV6-2/TRBV6-3; cdr3_nt: TGTGCCAGCAGTTACGGGACAGGGGTTAGCAATGAGCAGTTCTTC; cdr3_aa: CASSYGTGVSNEQFF
j_call: TRBJ2-2; clone_size: .; d_call: TRBD1; v_call: TRBV5-1; cdr3_nt: TGCGCCAGCAGCAGGGGACAGGGTGGCGGGGAGCTGTTTTTT; cdr3_aa: CASSRGQGGGELFF
j_call: TRBJ2-7; clone_size: .; d_call: TRBD1; v_call: TRBV9; cdr3_nt: TGTGCCAGCAGCGTAGGAGAGACAGGGGTCGAGCAGTACTTC; cdr3_aa: CASSVGETGVEQYF
j_call: TRBJ2-5; clone_size: .; d_call: TRBD1; v_call: TRBV3-1/TRBV3-2; cdr3_nt: TGTGCCAGCAGCCCTACCCCTCCACAGGGGGAAGAGACCCAGTACTTC; cdr3_aa: CASSPTPPQGEETQYF
j_call: TRBJ2-2; clone_size: .; d_call: .; v_call: TRBV3-1/TRBV3-2; cdr3_nt: TGTGCCAGCAGCCACGGTGACAGGGAGGACGGGGAGCTGTTTTTT; cdr3_aa: CASSHGDREDGELFF
j_call: TRBJ2-3; clone_size: .; d_call: .; v_call: TRBV7-2; cdr3_nt: TGTGCCAGCAGCCCCGGGGCAGATACGCAGTATTTT; cdr3_aa: CASSPGADTQYF
j_call: TRBJ1-5; clone_size: .; d_call: .; v_call: TRBV2; cdr3_nt: TGTGCCAGCAGTGAAGCGCCGCAGGGGAATCAGCCCCAGCATTTT; cdr3_aa: CASSEAPQGNQPQHF
j_call: TRBJ2-1; clone_size: .; d_call: TRBD2; v_call: TRBV7-9; cdr3_nt: TGTGCCAGCAGCCCCCGACTAGCGGGGAATGAGCAGTTCTTC; cdr3_aa: CASSPRLAGNEQFF
j_call: TRBJ2-3; clone_size: .; d_call: TRBD2; v_call: TRBV5-1; cdr3_nt: TGCGCCAGCAGCTCTTCGCGCACTAGCGCCGATACGCAGTATTTT; cdr3_aa: CASSSSRTSADTQYF
j_call: TRBJ2-7; clone_size: .; d_call: .; v_call: TRBV10-3; cdr3_nt: TGTGCCATCAGTGAACAGTTCTACGAGCAGTACTTC; cdr3_aa: CAISEQFYEQYF
j_call: TRBJ1-4; clone_size: .; d_call: TRBD1; v_call: TRBV27; cdr3_nt: TGTGCCAGCACTTTCGTTACAGGGGGCTGGAGAAATGAAAAACTGTTTTTT; cdr3_aa: CASTFVTGGWRNEKLFF
j_call: TRBJ1-2; clone_size: .; d_call: .; v_call: TRBV15; cdr3_nt: TGTGCCACCAGCAGTCTGGGTGAGGGGGGGCCGATCACCTTC; cdr3_aa: CATSSLGEGGPITF
j_call: TRBJ2-5; clone_size: .; d_call: TRBD1; v_call: TRBV30; cdr3_nt: TGTGCCTGGAGGGACAGGGGGATCGAGACCCAGTACTTC; cdr3_aa: CAWRDRGIETQYF
j_call: TRBJ1-2; clone_size: few; d_call: TRBD1; v_call: TRBV4-1; cdr3_nt: TGCGCCAGCAGCCAAGAAAGCACAGGGGGATGGTCCCGCCCCTATGGCTACACCTTC; cdr3_aa: CASSQESTGGWSRPYGYTF
j_call: TRBJ2-7; clone_size: .; d_call: TRBD1; v_call: TRBV5-4; cdr3_nt: TGTGCCAGCAGCTTCCGACAGGGGGGCTCAAACTACGAGCAGTACTTC; cdr3_aa: CASSFRQGGSNYEQYF